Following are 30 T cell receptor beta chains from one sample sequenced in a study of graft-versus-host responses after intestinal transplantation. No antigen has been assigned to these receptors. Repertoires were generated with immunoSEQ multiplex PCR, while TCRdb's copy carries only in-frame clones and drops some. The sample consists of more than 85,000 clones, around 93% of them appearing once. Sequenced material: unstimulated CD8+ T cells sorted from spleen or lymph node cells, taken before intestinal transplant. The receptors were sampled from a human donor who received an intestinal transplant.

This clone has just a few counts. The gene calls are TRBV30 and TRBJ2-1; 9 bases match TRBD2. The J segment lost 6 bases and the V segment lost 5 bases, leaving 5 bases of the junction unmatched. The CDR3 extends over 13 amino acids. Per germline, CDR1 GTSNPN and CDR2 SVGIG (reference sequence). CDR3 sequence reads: CAWDSGGSNEQFF. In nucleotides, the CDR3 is TGTGCCTGGGATAGCGGGGGTAGCAATGAGCAGTTCTTC. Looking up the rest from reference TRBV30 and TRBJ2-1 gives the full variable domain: SQTIHQWPATLVQPVGSPLSLECTVEGTSNPNLYWYRQAAGRGLQLLFYSVGIGQISSEVPQNLSASRPQDRQFILSSKKLLLSDSGFYLCAWDSGGSNEQFFGPGTRLTVL.

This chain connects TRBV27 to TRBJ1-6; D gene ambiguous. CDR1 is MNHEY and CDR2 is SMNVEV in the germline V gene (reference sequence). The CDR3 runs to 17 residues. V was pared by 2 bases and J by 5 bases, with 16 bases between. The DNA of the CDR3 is TGTGCCAGCAGTTTAGGCGTCGGGTCAAGACATAATTCACCCCTCCACTTT. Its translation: CASSLGVGSRHNSPLHF.

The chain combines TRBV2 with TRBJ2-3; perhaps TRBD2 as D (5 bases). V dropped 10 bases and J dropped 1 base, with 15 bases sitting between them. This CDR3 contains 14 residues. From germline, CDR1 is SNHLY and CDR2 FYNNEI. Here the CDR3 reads CANSGVTGTDTQYF. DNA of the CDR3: TGTGCCAACTCCGGGGTGACGGGCACAGATACGCAGTATTTT.

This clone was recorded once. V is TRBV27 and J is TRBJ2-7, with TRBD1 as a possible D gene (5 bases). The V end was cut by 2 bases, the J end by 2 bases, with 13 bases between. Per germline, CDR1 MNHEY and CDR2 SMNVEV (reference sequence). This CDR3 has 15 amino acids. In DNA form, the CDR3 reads TGTGCCAGCAGTTTAGACCCAACGACAGCCTACGAGCAGTACTTC. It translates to CASSLDPTTAYEQYF.

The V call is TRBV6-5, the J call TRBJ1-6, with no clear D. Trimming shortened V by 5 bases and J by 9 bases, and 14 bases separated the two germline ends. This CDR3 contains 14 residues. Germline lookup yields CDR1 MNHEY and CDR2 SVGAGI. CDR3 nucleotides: TGTGCCAGCAGTCCTTTTGATATCAGTTCACCCCTCCACTTT. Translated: CASSPFDISSPLHF.

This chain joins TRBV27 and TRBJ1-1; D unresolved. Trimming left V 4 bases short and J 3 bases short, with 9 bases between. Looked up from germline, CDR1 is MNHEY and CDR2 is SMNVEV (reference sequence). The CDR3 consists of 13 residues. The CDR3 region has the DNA TGTGCCAGCAGTTCTGGGCCCTACACTGAAGCTTTCTTT. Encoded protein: CASSSGPYTEAFF.

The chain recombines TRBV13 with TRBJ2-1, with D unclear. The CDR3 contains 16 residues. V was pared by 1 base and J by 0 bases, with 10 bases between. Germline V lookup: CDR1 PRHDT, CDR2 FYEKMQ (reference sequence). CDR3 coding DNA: TGTGCCAGCAGCTTAGTGGGCGAGAGCTCCTACAATGAGCAGTTCTTC. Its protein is CASSLVGESSYNEQFF.

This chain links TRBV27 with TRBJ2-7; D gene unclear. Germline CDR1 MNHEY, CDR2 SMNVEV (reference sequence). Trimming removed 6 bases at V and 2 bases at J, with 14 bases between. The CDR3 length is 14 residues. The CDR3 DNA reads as TGTGCCAGCAGGACCAGTGGGCAGACCTACGAGCAGTACTTC. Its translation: CASRTSGQTYEQYF.

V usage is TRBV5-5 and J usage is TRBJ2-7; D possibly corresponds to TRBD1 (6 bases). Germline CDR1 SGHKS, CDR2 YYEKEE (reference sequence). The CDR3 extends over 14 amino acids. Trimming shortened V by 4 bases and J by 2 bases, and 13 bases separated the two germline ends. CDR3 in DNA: TGTGCCAGCAGCCCGGACAGAGGCCCCTACGAGCAGTACTTC. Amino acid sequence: CASSPDRGPYEQYF.

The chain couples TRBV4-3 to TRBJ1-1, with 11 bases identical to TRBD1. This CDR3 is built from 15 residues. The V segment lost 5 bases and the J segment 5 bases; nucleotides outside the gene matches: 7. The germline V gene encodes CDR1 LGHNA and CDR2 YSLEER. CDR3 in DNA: TGCGCCAGCAGCGGGTGGGGGACAGGGGGTACTGAAGCTTTCTTT. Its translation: CASSGWGTGGTEAFF.

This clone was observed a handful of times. CDR3 sequence: CSVLTGLTEAFF. The CDR3, as DNA: TGCAGCGTACTGACAGGACTCACTGAAGCTTTCTTT. The chain employs TRBV29-1 and TRBJ1-1; D perhaps matches TRBD1 (6 bases). Deletions cut 6 bases from V and 4 bases from J, with 12 bases between. Germline CDR1 is SQVTM and CDR2 is ANQGSEA. CDR3 length equals 12 residues.

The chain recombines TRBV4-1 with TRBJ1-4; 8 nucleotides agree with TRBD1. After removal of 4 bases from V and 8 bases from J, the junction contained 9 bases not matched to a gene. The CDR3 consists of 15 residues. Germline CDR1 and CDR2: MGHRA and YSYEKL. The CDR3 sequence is CASSPMDRAEEKLFF. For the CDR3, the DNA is TGCGCCAGCAGCCCCATGGACAGGGCGGAAGAAAAACTGTTTTTT.

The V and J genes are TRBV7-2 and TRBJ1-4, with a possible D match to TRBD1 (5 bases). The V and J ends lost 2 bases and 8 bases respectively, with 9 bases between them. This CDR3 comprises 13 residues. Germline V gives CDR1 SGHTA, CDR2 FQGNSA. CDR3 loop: CASSLSAGEKLFF. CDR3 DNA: TGTGCCAGCAGCTTATCTGCAGGGGAAAAACTGTTTTTT.

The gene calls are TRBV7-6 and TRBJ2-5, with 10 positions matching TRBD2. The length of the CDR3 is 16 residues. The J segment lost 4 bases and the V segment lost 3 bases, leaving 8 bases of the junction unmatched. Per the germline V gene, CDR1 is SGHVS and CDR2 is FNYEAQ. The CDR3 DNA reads TGTGCCAGCAGCTTTCCCAGCGGGGGGGCGGGAGAGACCCAGTACTTC. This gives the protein CASSFPSGGAGETQYF.

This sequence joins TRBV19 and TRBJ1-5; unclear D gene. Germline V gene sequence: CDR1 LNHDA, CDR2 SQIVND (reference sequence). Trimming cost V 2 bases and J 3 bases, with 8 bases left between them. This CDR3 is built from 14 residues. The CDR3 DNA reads TGTGCCAGTAGTATACCGGGTCCCAATCAGCCCCAGCATTTT. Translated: CASSIPGPNQPQHF.

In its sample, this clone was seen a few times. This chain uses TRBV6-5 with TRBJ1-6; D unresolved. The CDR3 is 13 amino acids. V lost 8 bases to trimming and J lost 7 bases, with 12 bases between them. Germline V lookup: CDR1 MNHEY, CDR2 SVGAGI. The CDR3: CASGSRHNSPLHF. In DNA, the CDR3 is TGTGCCAGCGGCTCCAGACACAATTCACCCCTCCACTTT.

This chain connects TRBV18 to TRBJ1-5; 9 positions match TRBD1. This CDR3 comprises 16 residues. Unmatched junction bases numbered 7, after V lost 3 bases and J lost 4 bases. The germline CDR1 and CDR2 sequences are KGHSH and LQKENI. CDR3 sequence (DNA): TGTGCCAGCTCACCCGGGGGACAGGGCGGGAATCAGCCCCAGCATTTT. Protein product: CASSPGGQGGNQPQHF.

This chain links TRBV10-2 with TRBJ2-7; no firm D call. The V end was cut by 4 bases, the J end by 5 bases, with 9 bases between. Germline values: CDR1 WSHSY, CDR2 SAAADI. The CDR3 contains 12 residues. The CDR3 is CASSGTAHEQYF. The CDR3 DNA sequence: TGCGCCAGCAGTGGTACAGCTCACGAGCAGTACTTC.

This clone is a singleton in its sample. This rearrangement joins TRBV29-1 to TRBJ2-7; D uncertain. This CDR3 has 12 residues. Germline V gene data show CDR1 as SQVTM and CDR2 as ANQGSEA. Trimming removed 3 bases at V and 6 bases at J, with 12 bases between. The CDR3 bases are TGCAGCGTTGATTCTACCGATAGCGAGCAGTACTTC. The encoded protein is CSVDSTDSEQYF.

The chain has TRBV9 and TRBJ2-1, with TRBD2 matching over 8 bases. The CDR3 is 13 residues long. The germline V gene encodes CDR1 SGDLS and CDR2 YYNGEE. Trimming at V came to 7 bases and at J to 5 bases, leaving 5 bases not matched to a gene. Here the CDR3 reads CASSRGGNNEQFF. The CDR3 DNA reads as TGTGCCAGCTCTCGGGGGGGCAACAATGAGCAGTTCTTC.

This chain's CDR3 is CASSLLAGGGTDTQYF. In DNA, the CDR3 is TGTGCCAGCAGCTTACTAGCGGGGGGTGGCACAGATACGCAGTATTTT. V is TRBV7-7 and J is TRBJ2-3; 11 bases fit TRBD2. CDR3 length equals 16 residues. V shed 2 bases, J shed 1 base, and the junction held 2 bases outside the gene matches. Germline lookup yields CDR1 SSHAT and CDR2 FNYEAQ (reference sequence). Supplemented by reference TRBV7-7 and TRBJ2-3, the full variable domain reads GAGVSQSPRYKVTKRGQDVTLRCDPISSHATLYWYQQALGQGPEFLTYFNYEAQPDKSGLPSDRFSAERPEGSISTLTIQRTEQRDSAMYRCASSLLAGGGTDTQYFGPGTRLTVL.

The CDR3 DNA sequence: TGTGCCTGGAGTGTCCGGGGCTCCTACGAGCAGTACTTC. It specifies CAWSVRGSYEQYF. This chain links TRBV30 with TRBJ2-7; tentative D call: TRBD2 (5 bases). With 0 bases removed from V and 0 bases from J, the gap between germline ends came to 6 bases. This CDR3 comprises 13 residues. Per germline, CDR1 GTSNPN and CDR2 SVGIG (reference sequence).

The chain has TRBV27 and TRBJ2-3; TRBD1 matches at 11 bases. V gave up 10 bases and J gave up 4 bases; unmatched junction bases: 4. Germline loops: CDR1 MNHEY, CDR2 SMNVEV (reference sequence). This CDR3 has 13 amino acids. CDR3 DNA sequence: TGTGCCATTGGGACAGGGGGATCAGATACGCAGTATTTT. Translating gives CAIGTGGSDTQYF.

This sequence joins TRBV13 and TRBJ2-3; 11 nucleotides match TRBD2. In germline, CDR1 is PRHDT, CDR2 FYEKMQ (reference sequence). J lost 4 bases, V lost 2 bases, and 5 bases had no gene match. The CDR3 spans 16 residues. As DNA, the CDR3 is TGTGCCAGCAGCTTACTAGCGGGGGGCTCGTCAGATACGCAGTATTTT. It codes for CASSLLAGGSSDTQYF.

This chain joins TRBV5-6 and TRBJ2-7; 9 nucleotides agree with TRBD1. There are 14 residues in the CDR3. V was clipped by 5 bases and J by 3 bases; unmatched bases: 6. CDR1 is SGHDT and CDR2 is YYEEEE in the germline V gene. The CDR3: CASSLGTGNYEQYF. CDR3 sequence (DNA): TGTGCCAGCAGTCTAGGGACAGGGAACTACGAGCAGTACTTC.

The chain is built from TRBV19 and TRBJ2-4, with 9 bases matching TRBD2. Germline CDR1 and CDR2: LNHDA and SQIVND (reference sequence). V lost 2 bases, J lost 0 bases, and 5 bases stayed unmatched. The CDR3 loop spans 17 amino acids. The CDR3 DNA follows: TGTGCCAGTAGTATAATTTGGCGGGGGGGAGCCAAAAACATTCAGTACTTC. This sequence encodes CASSIIWRGGAKNIQYF. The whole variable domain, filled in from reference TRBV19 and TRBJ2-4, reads DGGITQSPKYLFRKEGQNVTLSCEQNLNHDAMYWYRQDPGQGLRLIYYSQIVNDFQKGDIAEGYSVSREKKESFPLTVTSAQKNPTAFYLCASSIIWRGGAKNIQYFGAGTRLSVL.

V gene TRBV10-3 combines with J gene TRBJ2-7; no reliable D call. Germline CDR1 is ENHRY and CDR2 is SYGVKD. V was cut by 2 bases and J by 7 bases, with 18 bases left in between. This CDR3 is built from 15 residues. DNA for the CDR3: TGTGCCATCAGTGAGAAGGATGGCGGCGAAAGGGAGCAGTACTTC. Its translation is CAISEKDGGEREQYF.

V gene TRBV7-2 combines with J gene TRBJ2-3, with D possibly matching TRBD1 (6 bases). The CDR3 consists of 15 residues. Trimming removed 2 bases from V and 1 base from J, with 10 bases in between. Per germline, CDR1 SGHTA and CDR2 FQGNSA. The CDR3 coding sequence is TGTGCCAGCAGCTTACCTTACAGGGGCACAGATACGCAGTATTTT. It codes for CASSLPYRGTDTQYF. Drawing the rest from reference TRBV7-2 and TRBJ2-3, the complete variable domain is GAGVSQSPSNKVTEKGKDVELRCDPISGHTALYWYRQSLGQGLEFLIYFQGNSAPDKSGLPSDRFSAERTGGSVSTLTIQRTQQEDSAVYLCASSLPYRGTDTQYFGPGTRLTVL.

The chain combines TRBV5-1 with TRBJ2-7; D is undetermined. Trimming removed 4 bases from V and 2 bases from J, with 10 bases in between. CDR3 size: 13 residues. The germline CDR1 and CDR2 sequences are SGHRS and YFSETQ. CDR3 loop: CASSLTPTYEQYF. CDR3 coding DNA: TGCGCCAGCAGCCTGACACCGACCTACGAGCAGTACTTC.

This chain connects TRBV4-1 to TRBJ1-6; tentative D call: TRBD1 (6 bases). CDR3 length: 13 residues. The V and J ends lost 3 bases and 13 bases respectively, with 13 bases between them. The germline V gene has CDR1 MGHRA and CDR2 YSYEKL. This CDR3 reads CASSQGGQDPLHF. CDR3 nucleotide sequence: TGCGCCAGCAGCCAGGGGGGGCAGGATCCCCTCCACTTT.